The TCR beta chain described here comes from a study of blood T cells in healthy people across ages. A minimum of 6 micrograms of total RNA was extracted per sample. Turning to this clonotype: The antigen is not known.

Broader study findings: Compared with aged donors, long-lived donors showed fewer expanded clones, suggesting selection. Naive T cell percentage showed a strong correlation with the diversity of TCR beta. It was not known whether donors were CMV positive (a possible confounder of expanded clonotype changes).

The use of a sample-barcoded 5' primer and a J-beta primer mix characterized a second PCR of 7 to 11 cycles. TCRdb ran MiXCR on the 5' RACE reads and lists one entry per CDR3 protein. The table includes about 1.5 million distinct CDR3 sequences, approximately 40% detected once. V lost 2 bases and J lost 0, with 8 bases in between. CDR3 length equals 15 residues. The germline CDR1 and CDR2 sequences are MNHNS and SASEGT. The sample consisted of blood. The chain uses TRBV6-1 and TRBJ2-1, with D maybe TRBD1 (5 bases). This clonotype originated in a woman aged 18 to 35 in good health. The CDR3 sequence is CASSEQGFSYNEQFF. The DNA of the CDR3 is TGTGCCAGCAGTGAACAGGGTTTCTCCTACAATGAGCAGTTCTTC.